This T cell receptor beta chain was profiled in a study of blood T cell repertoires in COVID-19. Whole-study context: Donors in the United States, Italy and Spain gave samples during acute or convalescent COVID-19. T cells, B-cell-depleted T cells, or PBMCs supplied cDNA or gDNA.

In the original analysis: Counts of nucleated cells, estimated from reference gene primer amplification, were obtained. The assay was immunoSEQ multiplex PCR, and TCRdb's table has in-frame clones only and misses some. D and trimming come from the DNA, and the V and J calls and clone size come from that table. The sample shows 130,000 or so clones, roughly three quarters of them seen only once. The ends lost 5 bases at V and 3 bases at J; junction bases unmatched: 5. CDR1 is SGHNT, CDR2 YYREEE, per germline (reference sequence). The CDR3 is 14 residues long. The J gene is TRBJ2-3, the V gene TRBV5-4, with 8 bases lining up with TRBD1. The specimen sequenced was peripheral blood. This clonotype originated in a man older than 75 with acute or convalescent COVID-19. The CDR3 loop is CASSRGQGTDTQYF. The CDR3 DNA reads TGTGCCAGCAGTCGTGGACAGGGAACAGATACGCAGTATTTT.